The clone carrying this T cell receptor (beta chain) occurred once. What it binds is not known. V lost 4 bases and J 4 bases, leaving 11 bases between the germline ends. The CDR3 contains 14 residues. Germline loops: CDR1 SGHDN, CDR2 FVKESK. Healthy bone marrow donors made up the donor group. The sample is drawn from a study of cytomegalovirus exposure and HLA in healthy donors. General study results and limits: In vitro experiments confirmed that a few CMV-associated chains were specific for CMV antigens. It has been reported that TCR beta sequences accurately predicted the HLA-A and HLA-B alleles of most subjects.

The PCR contained 60 Vbeta and 13 Jbeta primers. Measured with immunoSEQ multiplex PCR; TCRdb has only the in-frame clones, and not every one. The sample has 95,000 to 150,000 clones; over 70% are singletons. This receptor was identified in a female donor in good health and CMV-seronegative. The V call is TRBV14, the J call TRBJ1-3, with D perhaps matching TRBD1 (5 bases). Specimen: PBMCs. The CDR3 DNA reads TGTGCCAGCAGCCGACAGAGCCTAGGAAACACCATATATTTT. Residues: CASSRQSLGNTIYF.